Following are 20 T cell receptor beta chains from one sample sequenced in a study of cytotoxic CD8 clonotypes in ibrutinib-treated CLL. Sequencing used immunoSEQ multiplex PCR; TCRdb keeps in-frame clones, though not all of them. The table lists about 29,000 clones, 62% of them singletons. The sample was PBMCs, taken before ibrutinib treatment. The receptors derive from a human donor with chronic lymphocytic leukemia.

This clone was found a few times. This chain's CDR3 is CASSPAGGNYGYTF. The CDR3 DNA follows: TGTGCCAGCAGCCCCGCGGGCGGAAACTATGGCTACACCTTC. V and J are TRBV9 and TRBJ1-2; D not certain. Germline V gene lookup returns CDR1 SGDLS and CDR2 YYNGEE. The CDR3 is made up of 14 amino acids. V lost 4 bases and J lost 2, with 12 bases in between.

The chain joins TRBV5-6 to TRBJ1-1; D gene unclear. V was trimmed by 1 base and J by 8 bases, leaving 12 bases between them. The germline V gene has CDR1 SGHDT and CDR2 YYEEEE. The length of the CDR3 is 13 residues. The CDR3 region is CASSLWQLGEAFF. The CDR3 DNA sequence: TGTGCCAGCAGCTTGTGGCAGTTGGGGGAAGCTTTCTTT. The complete variable domain, with remaining parts taken from reference TRBV5-6 and TRBJ1-1, reads DAGVTQSPTHLIKTRGQQVTLRCSPKSGHDTVSWYQQALGQGPQFIFQYYEEEERQRGNFPDRFSGHQFPNYSSELNVNALLLGDSALYLCASSLWQLGEAFFGQGTRLTVV.

This clone was seen a handful of times. The rearrangement links TRBV6-5 to TRBJ1-1; the D gene is possibly TRBD1 (6 bases). This CDR3 is built from 14 residues. The germline V gene encodes CDR1 MNHEY and CDR2 SVGAGI. The V end was cut by 2 bases, the J end by 4 bases, with 11 bases between. CDR3 DNA: TGTGCCAGCAGTTACGGGGGGACACGCACTGAAGCTTTCTTT. It is translated as CASSYGGTRTEAFF.

This clone was detected only a few times. The V gene is TRBV10-1, the J gene TRBJ2-2, with D unclear. The CDR3 runs 12 residues. The germline gives CDR1 WNHNN, CDR2 SYGVQD (reference sequence). Trimming took 2 bases from V and 6 from J, leaving 4 bases between them. CDR3 sequence (DNA): TGCGCCAGCAGTGAGGGAGCCGGGGAGCTGTTTTTT. Translated: CASSEGAGELFF.

There are a few counts of this clone. The V gene is TRBV2, the J gene TRBJ2-1; D not resolved. The V end was cut by 5 bases, the J end by 5 bases, with 7 bases between. The germline V gene encodes CDR1 SNHLY and CDR2 FYNNEI. The CDR3 contains 12 residues. The CDR3 DNA reads as TGTGCCAGCAGTTACAGCCACAATGAGCAGTTCTTC. Encoded protein: CASSYSHNEQFF.

The genes are TRBV6-6 and TRBJ2-1, with D perhaps matching TRBD1 (5 bases). In germline, CDR1 is MNHNY, CDR2 SVGAGI (reference sequence). V shed 2 bases and J shed 12 bases, with 14 bases lying between them. The CDR3 is made up of 13 amino acids. The DNA of the CDR3 is TGTGCCAGCAGTTACCAACCGACAGCTAGGCAGTTCTTC. Translated: CASSYQPTARQFF.

The V call is TRBV15, the J call TRBJ1-2; 7 bases are shared with TRBD1. This CDR3 is built from 15 residues. Trimming took 1 base from V and 5 from J; bases not matched to a gene: 7. The germline CDR1 and CDR2 sequences are LNHNV and YYDKDF (reference sequence). The CDR3 sequence: CATSRAIQGRYGYTF. DNA for the CDR3: TGTGCCACCAGCAGAGCTATACAGGGGAGGTATGGCTACACCTTC.

The chain joins TRBV28 to TRBJ1-1; 10 positions match TRBD1. Germline V CDR1 and CDR2: MDHEN, SYDVKM. J lost 0 bases, V lost 2 bases, and 6 bases had no gene match. The CDR3 loop spans 17 amino acids. In nucleotides, the CDR3 is TGTGCCAGCAGTTTAATCTGGGACAGGGGCCTGAACACTGAAGCTTTCTTT. Amino acid sequence: CASSLIWDRGLNTEAFF.

This rearrangement joins TRBV7-8 to TRBJ2-5, with 7 bases fitting TRBD1. Germline V gene lookup returns CDR1 SGHVS and CDR2 FQNEAQ. This CDR3 contains 13 residues. The V gene end was trimmed by 5 bases and the J gene end by 11 bases; junction bases not matched to a gene: 11. The CDR3 sequence is CASSGTVAVEQYF. CDR3 in DNA: TGTGCCAGCAGCGGGACAGTCGCCGTTGAGCAGTACTTC.

There are a few counts of this clone. This rearrangement joins TRBV4-2 to TRBJ1-5; a weak D match, TRBD1 (5 bases). The V end lost 3 bases, the J end lost 7 bases, and 22 bases lay between the germline ends. The CDR3 length is 17 residues. The germline V gene has CDR1 LGHNA and CDR2 YNFKEQ. This CDR3 reads CASSHEQGSLIYQPQHF. Written as DNA, the CDR3 is TGTGCCAGCAGCCATGAGCAGGGAAGTTTAATATACCAGCCCCAGCATTTT.

The gene calls are TRBV28 and TRBJ2-1; D is unclear. Germline loops: CDR1 MDHEN, CDR2 SYDVKM. V lost 5 bases, J lost 8 bases, and 7 bases lay in between. The CDR3 sequence is 11 residues long. CDR3: CASSPRDEQFF. The CDR3 coding sequence is TGTGCCAGCAGTCCGCGCGATGAGCAGTTCTTC.

V usage is TRBV6-5 and J usage is TRBJ2-7, with 7 bases lining up with TRBD1. The CDR3 totals 13 residues. Germline loops: CDR1 MNHEY, CDR2 SVGAGI. V dropped 5 bases and J dropped 1; count of bases not matched to a gene: 2. The CDR3 nucleotides are TGTGCCAGCAGTAACAGGGGATCCTACGAGCAGTACTTC. Its translation is CASSNRGSYEQYF.

The CDR3 bases are TGTGCCAGCAGTTACATAGATGGAGAGCCCCAGCATTTT. Translation: CASSYIDGEPQHF. The J gene is TRBJ1-5, the V gene TRBV6-6; D is uncertain. V shed 2 bases and J shed 8 bases, with 10 bases lying between them. The CDR3 has 13 residues. Germline V lookup: CDR1 MNHNY, CDR2 SVGAGI (reference sequence).

V is TRBV6-1 and J is TRBJ2-2; D gene ambiguous. V lost 2 bases and J 2 bases, leaving 12 bases between the germline ends. This CDR3 is built from 16 residues. From germline, CDR1 is MNHNS and CDR2 SASEGT. The CDR3 here is CASSEIGPDNTGELFF. CDR3 nucleotides: TGTGCCAGCAGTGAAATAGGGCCAGATAACACCGGGGAGCTGTTTTTT.

The chain couples TRBV27 to TRBJ1-1; tentative D call: TRBD1 (5 bases). The CDR3 loop spans 14 amino acids. Germline V gene data show CDR1 as MNHEY and CDR2 as SMNVEV (reference sequence). Between the trimmed V and J ends, which lost 7 bases and 0 bases, there was a span of 12 bases. The CDR3 DNA sequence: TGTGCCAGCACCTGGAGGGGCATGAACACTGAAGCTTTCTTT. It codes for CASTWRGMNTEAFF.

The chain couples TRBV19 to TRBJ2-5, with D possibly being TRBD2 (7 bases). CDR3 length equals 15 residues. Germline-derived CDR1 and CDR2 are LNHDA and SQIVND (reference sequence). V was shortened by 3 bases and J by 5 bases, with 16 bases between the two germline ends. The CDR3 DNA follows: TGTGCCAGTAGTATCGTCGGGGGGCCGGGGGAGACCCAGTACTTC. It is translated as CASSIVGGPGETQYF.

This clone has a handful of counts. The J gene is TRBJ2-7, the V gene TRBV7-9; perhaps TRBD2 as D (5 bases). The V end was cut by 10 bases, the J end by 2 bases, with 9 bases between. The germline CDR1 and CDR2 sequences are SEHNR and FQNEAQ (reference sequence). This CDR3 region has 11 residues. CDR3 nucleotides: TGTGCCATCGAGGAGGCCTACGAGCAGTACTTC. Its translation: CAIEEAYEQYF.

The chain has TRBV6-5 and TRBJ2-7, with 9 nucleotides matching TRBD2. The V gene's germline CDR1 is MNHEY and CDR2 SVGAGI. The CDR3 spans 13 residues. The V gene end was trimmed by 8 bases and the J gene end by 6 bases; junction bases not matched to a gene: 8. The CDR3 DNA follows: TGTGCCAGCCAAGTAGCGGGAGTTTCCGAGCAGTACTTC. It codes for CASQVAGVSEQYF.

The chain recombines TRBV5-6 with TRBJ1-3, with D possibly TRBD1 on 5 matching bases. The germline V and J ends were trimmed by 3 bases and 0 bases, with 16 bases remaining between them. The germline gives CDR1 SGHDT, CDR2 YYEEEE. This CDR3 is 17 amino acids long. The DNA of the CDR3 is TGTGCCAGCAGCTCGGGGGTCCGCTTAAGCTCTGGAAACACCATATATTTT. Translated: CASSSGVRLSSGNTIYF. The full variable domain, in which reference TRBV5-6 and TRBJ1-3 provide the parts outside the CDR3, is DAGVTQSPTHLIKTRGQQVTLRCSPKSGHDTVSWYQQALGQGPQFIFQYYEEEERQRGNFPDRFSGHQFPNYSSELNVNALLLGDSALYLCASSSGVRLSSGNTIYFGEGSWLTVV.

The V call is TRBV19, the J call TRBJ2-2; either TRBD1 or TRBD2 may fit D (5 bases each). Germline V gives CDR1 LNHDA, CDR2 SQIVND (reference sequence). This CDR3 comprises 14 residues. Trimming stripped 3 bases from V and 3 bases from J, with 8 bases between. The CDR3 protein is CASSIGGYTGELFF. For the CDR3, the DNA is TGTGCCAGTAGTATTGGGGGTTACACCGGGGAGCTGTTTTTT.